This T cell receptor (beta chain) was documented in a study of cytomegalovirus exposure and HLA in healthy donors. Overall study context: It was reported in a later analysis that the roughly 120 validation repertoires used the same platform as the approximately 670 first-cohort repertoires. Study-level points and caveats: The study designated 150 or so TCR beta chains cytomegalovirus-associated. Cytomegalovirus status was reportedly diagnosed by the classifier with high sensitivity and specificity.

Clones were read by immunoSEQ multiplex PCR, and TCRdb kept only the in-frame ones, dropping some. The sample records 65,000 to 95,000 clones, 85% to 95% being singletons. Concerning this clone itself: The antigen remains undetermined.

Trimming removed 4 bases from V and 7 bases from J, with 16 bases in between. The germline CDR1 and CDR2 sequences are LNHDA and SQIVND (reference sequence). The CDR3 runs 14 residues. The TCR sequence derives from a man younger than 30 in good health and CMV-seronegative. The J gene is TRBJ1-1, the V gene TRBV19; D unresolved. The material sequenced was PBMCs. The CDR3 here is CASSSSRGVGEAFF. The CDR3 DNA reads as TGTGCCAGTAGTAGTTCTCGGGGAGTCGGTGAAGCTTTCTTT.